This TCR beta chain was profiled in a study of blood T cell repertoires in COVID-19. For the study at large: COVID-19 samples collected from the United States, Italy and Spain covered acute and convalescent phases. T cells, B-cell-depleted T cells, or PBMCs provided the cDNA or gDNA that served as material.

Original methodology: Reference gene primer amplification in the assay estimated nucleated cell counts. Measured with immunoSEQ multiplex PCR; TCRdb has only the in-frame clones, and not every one. V, J and clone size derive from that table, while D and trimming were established from the DNA sequence. This sample has just over 250,000 clones, with about nine tenths found just once. The germline V gene has CDR1 MNHNY and CDR2 SVGAGI (reference sequence). The V gene end was trimmed by 2 bases and the J gene end by 5 bases; junction bases not matched to a gene: 2. This CDR3 has 15 residues. Enrollment of patients from Seattle took place during active infection, with longitudinal follow-up.

The sequencing input was peripheral blood. This clonotype was obtained from a person aged 18 to 30 with COVID-19, enrolled during active disease. The chain carries TRBV6-6 and TRBJ2-1; 11 bases match TRBD2. The CDR3 loop is CASSYGTSGHNEQFF. CDR3 DNA sequence: TGTGCCAGCAGTTACGGGACTAGCGGACACAATGAGCAGTTCTTC.